Sequencing of this TCR beta chain was carried out in a study of OX40 agonist ivuxolimab in advanced cancers. A note on the overall study: Ivuxolimab was a fully human IgG2 agonistic monoclonal antibody targeting the costimulatory receptor OX40 (CD134). Intravenous ivuxolimab was administered to patients every 2 weeks at six dose levels: 0.01, 0.1, 0.3, 1.5, 3 and 10 mg/kg. Of the roughly 54 patients in dose escalation, about 20 had hepatocellular carcinoma, about 15 had melanoma, 9 had renal cell carcinoma and 9 had head and neck cancer. A male proportion of 82.7% and a mean age of 60 years, ranging from 23 to 79, were recorded for the dose-escalation cohort. Prior anti-PD-1, anti-PD-L1 or anti-CTLA-4 therapy was permitted, and checkpoint inhibitors had been received by under 50% of dose-escalation patients. Three dose-escalation patients achieved partial responses, one with hepatocellular carcinoma and two with cutaneous melanoma. Peripheral TCRbeta sequencing was intended to test whether TCR sequence diversity was altered and clonal T-cell expansion was caused by ivuxolimab. The monotherapy dose-escalation portion (N of about 50 patients) of the phase I ivuxolimab trial is reported in the paper. General findings and caveats noted by the study authors: Clonal expansion of both CD4+ and CD8+ blood T cells was observed from baseline to week 6 at doses 0.1 to 3.0 mg/kg. Antigen specificity was not determined for the clonally expanded peripheral T cells. Low levels of normalized T-cell clonal expansion were also shown by some nonresponding patients. In partial responders in the 0.1-3.0 mg/kg groups, normalized peripheral clonal expansion was found to be among the lowest, especially among CD8+ T cells. After ivuxolimab, CD8+ T cells had more expanded clones than CD4+ T cells on average.

Genomic DNA was isolated from the sorted cells so that the TCRbeta CDR3 region could be sequenced. The immunoSEQ Assay was used to sequence the TCRbeta CDR3 regions. TCRdb's version of the immuneACCESS table is confined to in-frame rearrangements and falls short of the full clone set. An unresolved V gene accounts for under half of the shortfall where checked; the remainder is of unknown origin. A total of approximately 49,000 clones appear in this sample, roughly 83% of them only once. The ten largest clones represent 1.1% of the sample. Patients with a history of autoimmune disease or receiving systemic immunosuppression were excluded from the trial. Peripheral blood for TCR sequencing was drawn from every dose cohort at baseline, at cycle 4 day 1 and at cycle 7 day 1. The samples were taken from a phase I, first-in-human, multicenter, open-label dose-escalation trial of ivuxolimab. The trial enrolled adults with locally advanced or metastatic head and neck squamous cell, hepatocellular, melanoma or renal cell carcinoma. Before TCR sequencing, CD4+ and CD8+ T cells were separately sorted from peripheral blood.

This clone was counted only a few times. Its antigen remains undetermined. Base qualities were left out, and no much larger clone turns up one base away. Trimming at the junction amounts to 5 bases on V and 9 bases on J, and the germline ends lie 11 bases apart. CDR1 and CDR2 are drawn from the germline V gene (reference sequence): LNHDA, SQIVND. Its CDR3 holds 13 amino acids, cysteine through phenylalanine. Just CDR3 DNA is preserved here, 39 bases in frame from base 1. The sequencing here drew on CD4+ or CD8+ T cells sorted from blood, taken in a trial of the OX40 agonist ivuxolimab. The receptor was isolated from an adult with an advanced solid tumor such as melanoma, head and neck, liver or kidney cancer. The chain joins TRBV19 to TRBJ1-6; the D region possibly corresponds to TRBD1 (6 bases align). The CDR3 protein: CASSDRIISPLHF. The nucleotides read TGTGCCAGTAGTGACAGGATAATTTCACCCCTCCACTTT.